A single sample gave rise to the 20 T cell receptor beta chains below, sequenced in a study of read filtering for tumor transcriptome and immune sequencing. Molecular barcoded adaptors covering alpha/delta and beta/gamma chains were used on roughly 400 ng RNA. TCRdb reprocessed the reads with MiXCR, giving one entry per CDR3 protein. Of more than 20,000 distinct CDR3 sequences listed, about 20% are singletons. Sequencing was carried out using a population of CD138-negative cells sorted from bone marrow. The receptors originated from a donor aged 40 or older with multiple myeloma.

This clonotype occurred a few times. The chain joins TRBV20-1 to TRBJ1-5, with a weak D call TRBD1 (5 bases). The germline V gene has CDR1 DFQATT and CDR2 SNEGSKA (reference sequence). V lost 8 bases and J lost 2, with 13 bases in between. This CDR3 is built from 13 residues. The CDR3 spells CSSGGKGNQPQHF. CDR3 sequence (DNA): TGCAGTTCGGGGGGGAAGGGCAATCAGCCCCAGCATTTT.

As for this clonotype: Germline and junction disagree at one end, which may indicate a read error. The CDR3 loop is CAGSLTSGDTDTQYF. CDR3 DNA: TGTGCCGGCAGTCTGACTAGCGGGGACACAGATACGCAGTATTTT. The chain has TRBV2 and TRBJ2-3; 11 bases are shared with TRBD2. The V gene's germline CDR1 is SNHLY and CDR2 FYNNEI. CDR3 length: 15 residues.

The chain is built from TRBV7-9 and TRBJ1-1; D remains ambiguous. The germline CDR1 and CDR2 sequences are SEHNR and FQNEAQ (reference sequence). The CDR3 contains 13 residues. V gave up 5 bases and J gave up 0 bases, with 7 bases separating them. CDR3 in amino acids: CASSRLLNTEAFF. CDR3 nucleotide sequence: TGTGCCAGCAGCCGACTCCTGAACACTGAAGCTTTCTTT.

This clonotype was observed at least ten times. The genes are TRBV7-2 and TRBJ1-1; D ambiguous. CDR1 and CDR2 (germline): SGHTA, FQGNSA. This CDR3 has 13 residues. Trimming stripped 6 bases from V and 1 base from J, with 9 bases between. The CDR3 here is CASRPGANTEAFF. CDR3 in DNA: TGTGCCAGCAGGCCGGGAGCGAACACTGAAGCTTTCTTT.

This clonotype came up many times. The V call is TRBV2, the J call TRBJ2-1; D possibly corresponds to TRBD1 (5 bases). The germline V gene encodes CDR1 SNHLY and CDR2 FYNNEI. The V end lost 4 bases, the J end lost 8 bases, and 18 bases lay between the germline ends. This CDR3 contains 15 residues. CDR3 sequence: CASSGLYRRDDEQFF. As DNA, the CDR3 is TGTGCCAGCAGTGGCCTTTACAGGAGAGACGATGAGCAGTTCTTC.

This clonotype was picked up many times. The genes are TRBV6-5 and TRBJ2-5; the match to TRBD1 covers 7 bases. Germline lookup yields CDR1 MNHEY and CDR2 SVGAGI. With 8 bases clipped from V and 2 bases from J, the junction kept 2 bases outside the gene matches. The CDR3 covers 12 residues. The CDR3 bases are TGTGCCAGCTCGGGACAGCAAGAGACCCAGTACTTC. It codes for CASSGQQETQYF.

Many counts were recorded for this clonotype. The rearrangement uses TRBV30 and TRBJ2-1; the match to TRBD2 covers 13 bases. The CDR3 runs to 16 residues. With 3 bases clipped from V and 5 bases from J, the junction kept 7 bases outside the gene matches. CDR1 GTSNPN and CDR2 SVGIG come from the germline V gene (reference sequence). The CDR3 loop reads CAWSETSGGKNNEQFF. The CDR3 bases are TGTGCCTGGAGCGAGACTAGCGGGGGGAAGAACAATGAGCAGTTCTTC.

Many counts were recorded for this clonotype. The rearrangement joins TRBV2 to TRBJ1-2, with 7 bases lining up with TRBD1. V trimming: 8 bases; J trimming: 6 bases; junction bases outside the gene matches: 3. Germline CDR1 SNHLY, CDR2 FYNNEI. CDR3 length equals 11 residues. The CDR3 spells CASYGTDGYTF. The CDR3 DNA reads TGTGCCAGCTACGGGACAGATGGCTACACCTTC. Combining the CDR3 with reference TRBV2 and TRBJ1-2 gives the whole variable domain EPEVTQTPSHQVTQMGQEVILRCVPISNHLYFYWYRQILGQKVEFLVSFYNNEISEKSEIFDDQFSVERPDGSNFTLKIRSTKLEDSAMYFCASYGTDGYTFGSGTRLTVV.

This clonotype has ten or more counts. The genes are TRBV28 and TRBJ1-5, with TRBD1 as a possible D gene (5 bases). Germline V gene data show CDR1 as MDHEN and CDR2 as SYDVKM. V was clipped by 4 bases and J by 0 bases, with 13 bases between them. The CDR3 consists of 16 residues. For the CDR3, the DNA is TGTGCCAGCAGTTCCCGAGGGGCTTCTAGCAATCAGCCCCAGCATTTT. Amino acid sequence: CASSSRGASSNQPQHF.

On this clonotype itself: Possible read error: a much larger clone is one base away. The chain combines TRBV12-3 or TRBV12-4 with TRBJ2-1, with 7 bases fitting TRBD1. The CDR3 is 13 amino acids. The CDR3 is CASMGQLENERFF. In DNA, the CDR3 is TGTGCCAGCATGGGACAGTTAGAGAATGAGCGGTTCTTC.

There are many counts of this clonotype. The V call is TRBV6-5, the J call TRBJ1-5; D is unresolved. The length of the CDR3 is 13 residues. Germline CDR1 and CDR2: MNHEY and SVGAGI. V gave up 2 bases and J gave up 5 bases, with 7 bases separating them. The CDR3 loop is CASSYGFDQPQHF. DNA for the CDR3: TGTGCCAGCAGTTACGGGTTTGATCAGCCCCAGCATTTT.

Turning to this clonotype: This clone may be a read error of a much larger clone one base away. The chain joins TRBV20-1 to TRBJ2-2, with TRBD1 as a possible D gene (5 bases). The CDR3 is made up of 13 amino acids. CDR1 DFQATT and CDR2 SNEGSKA come from the germline V gene (reference sequence). The CDR3 reads CNAAGQNTGELFF. DNA of the CDR3: TGCAATGCTGCCGGACAAAACACCGGGGAGCTGTTTTTT.

This clonotype has at least ten counts. The rearrangement joins TRBV20-1 to TRBJ1-1; TRBD1 might be the D (5 bases). Deletions cut 2 bases from V and 1 base from J, with 11 bases between. Germline-derived CDR1 and CDR2 are DFQATT and SNEGSKA (reference sequence). This CDR3 is 14 amino acids long. DNA of the CDR3: TGCAGTGCTAGATCTAATACAGGGAACACTGAAGCTTTCTTT. Translated: CSARSNTGNTEAFF.

The sample holds many counts of this clonotype. The chain has TRBV6-6 and TRBJ2-1, with D possibly matching TRBD2 (5 bases). V was shortened by 2 bases and J by 0 bases, with 8 bases between the two germline ends. The length of the CDR3 is 15 residues. Germline V gene lookup returns CDR1 MNHNY and CDR2 SVGAGI (reference sequence). CDR3 amino acids: CASSYGLSSYNEQFF. CDR3 in DNA: TGTGCCAGCAGTTACGGACTCAGCTCCTACAATGAGCAGTTCTTC.

Notes on this clonotype: A read error likely explains this, since a far larger clone differs by one base. V is TRBV6-6 and J is TRBJ2-7; TRBD1 agrees at 8 bases. The J segment lost 7 bases and the V segment lost 4 bases, leaving 6 bases of the junction unmatched. Germline-derived CDR1 and CDR2 are MNHNY and SVGAGI (reference sequence). This CDR3 comprises 13 residues. The CDR3 sequence: CASSCDRGTEQYF. CDR3 nucleotides: TGTGCCAGCAGTTGCGACAGGGGAACGGAGCAGTACTTC.

There are many counts of this clonotype. The chain joins TRBV5-1 to TRBJ2-1; D may match TRBD1 or TRBD2 (5 bases each). The CDR3 sequence is 14 residues long. V gave up 0 bases and J gave up 10 bases, with 14 bases separating them. Germline V CDR1 and CDR2: SGHRS, YFSETQ. The CDR3 region is CASSLDGAYGEQFF. The CDR3 nucleotides are TGCGCCAGCAGCTTGGACGGGGCCTACGGGGAGCAGTTCTTC.

This clonotype was detected only once. V is TRBV7-2 and J is TRBJ1-1; the D is unclear. Trimming removed 2 bases at V and 5 bases at J, with 15 bases between. The CDR3 is 15 amino acids. Germline V gene sequence: CDR1 SGHTA, CDR2 FQGNSA. The CDR3 DNA sequence: TGTGCCAGCAGCTTACTCTACGGCGCTCGGACTGAAGCTTTCTTT. It yields the protein CASSLLYGARTEAFF.

Many counts were recorded for this clonotype. This chain connects TRBV20-1 to TRBJ1-1; D gene unclear. Trimming took 3 bases from V and 0 from J, leaving 23 bases between them. Germline loops: CDR1 DFQATT, CDR2 SNEGSKA (reference sequence). This CDR3 comprises 18 residues. The DNA of the CDR3 is TGCAGTGCTAGGATCCTCCGGGCCACCCCAGCGGTGAACACTGAAGCTTTCTTT. This codes for CSARILRATPAVNTEAFF.

This clonotype was seen many times. V gene TRBV6-6 combines with J gene TRBJ2-1, with D possibly being TRBD1 or TRBD2 (6 bases each). Germline V gives CDR1 MNHNY, CDR2 SVGAGI (reference sequence). The CDR3 covers 16 residues. V lost 4 bases to trimming and J lost 2 bases, with 15 bases between them. CDR3 coding DNA: TGTGCCAGCAGTTGGCCCAAGGGGGGCGCCTACAATGAGCAGTTCTTC. It is translated as CASSWPKGGAYNEQFF.

This clonotype was observed at least ten times. The rearrangement uses TRBV6-4 and TRBJ2-5, with 9 bases fitting TRBD1. V gave up 3 bases and J gave up 5 bases; unmatched junction bases: 10. The CDR3 length is 16 residues. Germline assignment: CDR1 MRHNA and CDR2 SNTAGT. The CDR3 coding sequence is TGTGCCAGCAGTGAAACCGGGACAGGGAATTCGGAGACCCAGTACTTC. It codes for CASSETGTGNSETQYF.